This T cell receptor (beta chain) was identified during a study of post-analysis software for immune sequencing data (dated by TCRdb to between 2014 and 2017). Turning to the overall study: The recorded disease courses included relapsing-remitting, secondary progressive and progressive-relapsing multiple sclerosis, and some patients had no subtype annotation. The patient repertoires were set against eleven to twelve previously published healthy control repertoires from donors whose ages ranged from about 6 to 26 years. A subset of samples was prepared in parallel using single-end sample barcoding, then pooled and co-amplified after Illumina adapter ligation.

The CDR3, cysteine through phenylalanine, is 12 amino acids long. Left in the record is the CDR3 DNA by itself, 36 bases read in frame from the first base. Cut back by 6 bases and 4 bases, the V and J ends lie 10 bases apart. General findings and caveats noted by the study authors: The control group was slightly older than the multiple sclerosis patient group. Normalized Chao1 diversity was significantly lower in multiple sclerosis patients than controls, suggesting substantial peripheral T-cell clonal expansion. Patients showed significantly higher frequencies than controls for a handful of TRBV segments, among them TRBV5-6, TRBV5-1 and TRBV20-1. Strong co-clustering of samples prepared in the same batch was shown by direct clustering with F measure, prompting a batch-effect correction.

Library prep was done by PCR. Data came from an Illumina HiSeq 2500. To reduce PCR and sequencing biases, unique molecular identifiers were built into the TCR beta cDNA libraries. Every 1 to 10 million input T cells yielded 500,000 or so cDNA molecules, meaning each molecule approximated one T cell. The patient libraries were prepared and sequenced with the same protocol used for the earlier healthy control dataset. Within a given batch, samples were prepared together, multiplexed and sequenced on the same HiSeq lane. The study's processing was this. MIGEC was used to process the raw barcoded reads, and molecular identifier groups with only a single read were discarded before consensus assembly and CDR3 extraction. VDJtools was used for post-analysis of the clonotype tables, and diversity was normalized by down-sampling every dataset to the size of the smallest sample. Repertoire overlap clustering matched CDR3 amino acid but not nucleotide sequences to correct batch-related cross-sample contamination. Using fastp at Q25 and MiXCR, TCRdb reprocessed the public reads and kept productive beta chains. Duplicate CDR3 protein sequences are folded into a single record with the most common DNA and genes. TCRdb's processing, not the study's, gives the V and J calls here. Counted in this sample were some 190,000 distinct CDR3 sequences; 25% to 35% of them appeared once. The biggest ten clones account for nearly 3.5% of the sample.

To demonstrate the VDJtools post-analysis software, the study profiled TCR beta repertoires from the peripheral blood of about 13 young patients with multiple sclerosis. The patients with multiple sclerosis were children and adolescents between roughly 6 and 15 years of age. This clonotype was picked up many times. Its antigen target is currently unknown. One base away there is no much larger clone; base qualities are not given. This receptor was identified in a girl between 2 and 17 years old with multiple sclerosis. The specimen was blood. The chain employs TRBV12-3 or TRBV12-4 and TRBJ2-7; TRBD2 is perhaps the D gene, given 5 matching bases. Read as DNA, the sequence is TGTGCCAGCAGCCAGGACTTGTACGAGCAGTACTTC. Its product reads: CASSQDLYEQYF.